These 20 T cell receptor beta chains originate from one sample sequenced in a study of blood T cell repertoires in COVID-19 (dated by TCRdb to 2018 to 2021). Libraries were built with the immunoSEQ multiplex PCR assay. Entries here come from immuneACCESS through TCRdb and include only in-frame sequences with V and J called. Some clones fail to appear in such tables; in the studies checked, an unresolved V gene covers under half of the shortfall, and the cause of the remainder is unknown. In this sample the table shows around 26,000 clones, around 83% of which occur a single time. Over 8% of the sample lies in the top ten. The material sequenced was peripheral blood. Source of these receptors: a human donor in a cohort sampled during active COVID-19.

The chain employs TRBV28 and TRBJ2-1; TRBD1 is a possible D gene (5 bases). Trimming pared 8 bases from V and 1 base from J, leaving 12 bases between. CDR3 length: 14 residues. Germline CDR1 and CDR2: MDHEN and SYDVKM. CDR3 in DNA: TGTGCCAGCCAGGGCACAACGTCCTACAATGAGCAGTTCTTC. This encodes CASQGTTSYNEQFF.

In DNA, the CDR3 is TGTGCCAGCAGCCAGATAGGACTAGCGGGAGGGCCGTGGGATACGCAGTATTTT. It is translated as CASSQIGLAGGPWDTQYF. The chain is built from TRBV14 and TRBJ2-3; 15 positions agree with TRBD2. Germline CDR1 SGHDN, CDR2 FVKESK. V shed 3 bases and J 6 bases; nucleotides not matched to a gene: 10. This CDR3 contains 18 residues.

On this clone itself: The same CDR3 can be traced to other DNA sequences in this sample. V and J are TRBV19 and TRBJ2-2, with D maybe TRBD1 (6 bases). The CDR3 contains 14 residues. The germline V gene encodes CDR1 LNHDA and CDR2 SQIVND (reference sequence). V lost 1 base and J 6 bases, leaving 9 bases between the germline ends. CDR3 region: CASSIAGGSGELFF. CDR3 bases: TGTGCCAGTAGTATAGCTGGGGGCTCCGGGGAGCTGTTTTTT.

This chain uses TRBV19 with TRBJ2-1, with D possibly TRBD2 on 7 matching bases. The CDR3 has 16 amino acids. V gave up 1 base and J gave up 4 bases, with 14 bases separating them. Per germline, CDR1 LNHDA and CDR2 SQIVND (reference sequence). CDR3 protein: CASSIGIEGGYNEQFF. CDR3 nucleotides: TGTGCCAGTAGTATAGGAATAGAGGGGGGGTACAATGAGCAGTTCTTC.

This clone was seen a single time. The rearrangement links TRBV29-1 to TRBJ2-2; TRBD2 aligns across 13 bases. Germline values: CDR1 SQVTM, CDR2 ANQGSEA. Germline trimming cut 7 bases from V and 5 bases from J; bases unmatched to any gene: 4. This CDR3 contains 14 residues. The DNA for the CDR3 is TGCAGCGGGGAGACTAGCGGGGGGACCGGGGAGCTGTTTTTT. It translates to CSGETSGGTGELFF.

The chain employs TRBV6-4 and TRBJ1-4, with D maybe TRBD1 (5 bases). V shed 3 bases and J shed 3 bases, with 5 bases lying between them. Germline V gene data show CDR1 as MRHNA and CDR2 as SNTAGT. The CDR3 extends over 13 amino acids. The CDR3 DNA follows: TGTGCCAGCAGTGAACAGGCTAATGAAAAACTGTTTTTT. Amino acids: CASSEQANEKLFF.

The chain is built from TRBV14 and TRBJ2-2; D unresolved. Trimming took 0 bases from V and 5 from J, leaving 4 bases between them. The germline CDR1 and CDR2 sequences are SGHDN and FVKESK. This CDR3 is built from 13 residues. This chain's CDR3 is CASSQDRTGELFF. The CDR3 bases are TGTGCCAGCAGCCAAGACAGGACCGGGGAGCTGTTTTTT.

J is TRBJ1-1 and V is TRBV28; 7 bases line up with TRBD1. Germline trimming cut 5 bases from V and 5 bases from J; bases unmatched to any gene: 11. Per germline, CDR1 MDHEN and CDR2 SYDVKM. The CDR3 loop spans 15 amino acids. CDR3 DNA: TGTGCCAGCAGTCAAACGACAGGGTCTAAGACTGAAGCTTTCTTT. It encodes CASSQTTGSKTEAFF.

This sequence joins TRBV3-1 (or the pseudogene TRBV3-2) and TRBJ1-6, with 7 bases matching TRBD1. With 4 bases clipped from V and 7 bases from J, the junction kept 7 bases outside the gene matches. The CDR3 spans 15 residues. Germline V CDR1 and CDR2: LGHDT, YNNKEL (reference sequence). The CDR3 region is CASSLTTGRNSPLHF. In DNA form, the CDR3 reads TGTGCCAGCAGCCTTACGACAGGGCGGAATTCACCCCTCCACTTT.

The rearrangement joins TRBV7-2 to TRBJ1-5, with D uncertain. Between the trimmed V and J ends, which lost 1 base and 5 bases, there was a span of 18 bases. The CDR3 covers 17 residues. The germline V gene encodes CDR1 SGHTA and CDR2 FQGNSA. The CDR3 DNA reads as TGTGCCAGCAGCTTAGGCGCGGGAGCTCGTAGACATCAGCCCCAGCATTTT. As protein: CASSLGAGARRHQPQHF.

The J gene is TRBJ2-1, the V gene TRBV27, with 9 bases that match TRBD2. CDR1 MNHEY and CDR2 SMNVEV come from the germline V gene (reference sequence). V gave up 2 bases and J gave up 6 bases; unmatched junction bases: 17. The CDR3 loop spans 19 amino acids. The CDR3 protein is CASSLKPPQRTSVGNEQFF. The CDR3 nucleotides read TGTGCCAGCAGTTTAAAGCCTCCTCAACGGACTAGCGTTGGCAATGAGCAGTTCTTC.

The chain employs TRBV6-2 or TRBV6-3 and TRBJ2-7; no reliable D call. CDR3 length: 16 residues. The germline V gene encodes CDR1 MNHEY and CDR2 SVGEGT. Trimming pared 0 bases from V and 3 bases from J, leaving 15 bases between. In DNA, the CDR3 is TGTGCCAGCAGTTACTCGAATTCTCCGGGTCGCTACGAGCAGTACTTC. It is translated as CASSYSNSPGRYEQYF.

The rearrangement joins TRBV3-1 (or the pseudogene TRBV3-2) to TRBJ2-3, with TRBD2 matching 7 bases. CDR1 is LGHDT, CDR2 YNNKEL, per germline (reference sequence). The V gene end was trimmed by 4 bases and the J gene end by 6 bases; junction bases not matched to a gene: 7. The CDR3 runs to 14 residues. Written as DNA, the CDR3 is TGTGCCAGCAGCCGAGGGACTACTTCTGATACGCAGTATTTT. Amino acid sequence: CASSRGTTSDTQYF.

This clone was recorded only once. V and J are TRBV9 and TRBJ2-5, with 8 bases identical to TRBD1. This CDR3 comprises 14 residues. Unmatched junction bases numbered 5, after V lost 4 bases and J lost 3 bases. Looked up from germline, CDR1 is SGDLS and CDR2 is YYNGEE. The CDR3: CASSPRTGKETQYF. CDR3 DNA sequence: TGTGCCAGCAGCCCAAGGACAGGGAAAGAGACCCAGTACTTC.

In this sample, this clone turned up once. The chain employs TRBV7-3 and TRBJ2-1; 7 nucleotides match TRBD2. Germline V gene sequence: CDR1 SGHTA, CDR2 FQGTGA. This CDR3 comprises 15 residues. With 3 bases clipped from V and 4 bases from J, the junction kept 6 bases outside the gene matches. The CDR3 nucleotides read TGTGCCAGCAGCTTTCGGCTAGCGGAATACAATGAGCAGTTCTTC. Its protein is CASSFRLAEYNEQFF.

The chain joins TRBV11-3 to TRBJ2-5, with TRBD1 identical over 7 bases. Germline V CDR1 and CDR2: SGHNT, YENEEA. This CDR3 is built from 16 residues. Trimming cost V 3 bases and J 4 bases; bases outside gene matches: 11. The CDR3 is CASSFGQVNLGETQYF. In DNA, the CDR3 is TGTGCCAGCAGCTTCGGACAGGTTAATTTGGGAGAGACCCAGTACTTC.

The chain carries TRBV6-6 and TRBJ2-7, with TRBD2 as a possible D gene (5 bases). This CDR3 spans 15 amino acids. V was cut by 3 bases and J by 3 bases, with 15 bases left in between. From germline, CDR1 is MNHNY and CDR2 SVGAGI (reference sequence). The CDR3 nucleotides are TGTGCCAGCAGTTATCGTGACTACCTTTACTACGAGCAGTACTTC. Protein product: CASSYRDYLYYEQYF.

The rearrangement links TRBV5-1 to TRBJ1-1; 7 bases are shared with TRBD1. The trim removed 4 bases at V and 4 bases at J, leaving 7 bases unmatched. Germline V gene data show CDR1 as SGHRS and CDR2 as YFSETQ. This CDR3 is built from 14 residues. The CDR3 here is CASSTTGVFTEAFF. The CDR3 nucleotides are TGCGCCAGCAGCACCACAGGGGTGTTCACTGAAGCTTTCTTT.

This chain uses TRBV5-6 with TRBJ1-5; D not certain. There are 13 residues in the CDR3. V gave up 0 bases and J gave up 5 bases, with 6 bases separating them. CDR1 is SGHDT, CDR2 YYEEEE, per germline. CDR3 loop: CASSLAGYQPQHF. The CDR3 nucleotides read TGTGCCAGCAGCTTGGCCGGGTATCAGCCCCAGCATTTT.

As for this clone: Germline is not matched at one junction end, which may reflect a read error. V is TRBV7-9 and J is TRBJ2-4; 7 bases agree with TRBD1. The CDR3 has 11 residues. Looked up from germline, CDR1 is SEHNR and CDR2 is FQNEAQ (reference sequence). For the CDR3, the DNA is TGTGCCAGCAGCGAAACCGGGACAGCGCACTTC. This codes for CASSETGTAHF.